This record concerns one T cell receptor beta chain sequence. The data were produced by immunoSEQ multiplex PCR, yet TCRdb's version contains in-frame clones alone and is incomplete. The profile covers 100,000 to 150,000 clones, with around 90% appearing a single time and 2% to 3% taken by the ten largest. J gave up 0 bases and V 3 bases, and 13 bases lay outside the gene matches. The CDR3 is 19 amino acids. Germline V gene lookup returns CDR1 LGHNA and CDR2 YNFKEQ. The sample belongs to a study of control samples from healthy donors and cancer patients. The source is a man aged 35-49 years in good health. Sequencing was done on a sample of blood. V is TRBV4-2 and J is TRBJ2-2, with 7 bases aligning to TRBD2. CDR3 sequence: CASSHHLRRLAANTGELFF. The CDR3 bases are TGTGCCAGCAGCCACCACTTAAGACGGCTAGCGGCGAACACCGGGGAGCTGTTTTTT.